This T cell receptor (beta chain) was sequenced for a study of blood T cell repertoires in COVID-19. Overall study context: PBMCs, B-cell-depleted T cells, or T cells were the source of the cDNA or gDNA that made up the material.

J was trimmed by 1 base and V by 4 bases; bases with no gene match: 3. CDR1 and CDR2 from the germline V gene are SGHTA and FQGNSA. CDR3 length equals 15 residues. Clones were sequenced by immunoSEQ multiplex PCR, and TCRdb holds only the in-frame ones, with some missing. The sample has hundreds of thousands of clones, around 90% seen once. Sequenced material: PBMCs or T cells enriched from blood (not recorded which). The source is a man between 60 and 75 years old who had recovered from COVID-19. V usage is TRBV7-2 and J usage is TRBJ2-1; 8 nucleotides match TRBD2. The CDR3 spells CASSSKRESYNEQFF. CDR3 nucleotides: TGTGCCAGCAGCTCAAAGCGGGAGTCCTACAATGAGCAGTTCTTC.